This T cell receptor beta chain was recovered during a study of T cell responses to AZD1222 COVID-19 vaccine. Regarding this clone: Its antigen is undetermined.

General observations from the study: Only a handful of AZD1222 recipients were seropositive at baseline.

The ends were cut back, 0 bases at V and 4 bases at J, with 15 bases in the middle. Germline CDR1 and CDR2: LNHDA and SQIVND (reference sequence). The CDR3 sequence is 16 residues long. The protocol was immunoSEQ multiplex PCR, while the TCRdb copy is restricted to in-frame clones and leaves out a portion. The sample contains about 260,000 clones, approximately 95% of which appear only once. The material was peripheral blood, obtained on day 0 of AZD1222 vaccination. This clonotype was sampled from an adult in good health. The chain combines TRBV19 with TRBJ1-2, with D uncertain. DNA of the CDR3: TGTGCCAGTAGTATAGATCTTTCAATAAACCTCTATGGCTACACCTTC. Its translation: CASSIDLSINLYGYTF.